These T cell receptor beta chains were read from a single sample in a study of cytomegalovirus exposure and HLA in healthy donors. Repertoires were generated with immunoSEQ multiplex PCR, while TCRdb's copy carries only in-frame clones and drops some. The sample carries over 50,000 clones, roughly four fifths recorded once. The sequenced sample was PBMCs. Receptors were obtained from a middle-aged man in good health and CMV-seronegative. The CDR3 runs from the conserved cysteine through the conserved F or W. D genes are given only for firm matches. Clone size is shown for a subset of rows, as once, few, many or a class of expanded clone.

size: -
V: TRBV30
J: TRBJ1-2
D: TRBD1
DNA: TGTGCCTGGACATGGGACAGGGGTATGAGCTGGCGAGGCTACACCTTC
CDR3: CAWTWDRGMSWRGYTF

size: -
V: TRBV13
J: TRBJ1-1
D: TRBD1
DNA: TGTGCCAGCAGCTCAGGACTCGGGACAGGGACCTCTGAAGCTTTCTTT
CDR3: CASSSGLGTGTSEAFF

size: once
V: TRBV29-1
J: TRBJ2-5
D: -
DNA: TGCAGCGTTGAAGGAGTGGGGGCCCGAGAGACCCAGTACTTC
CDR3: CSVEGVGARETQYF

size: few
V: TRBV5-1
J: TRBJ1-1
D: -
DNA: TGCGCCAGCAGCTTGGTTGGAACCGGGATGAACACTGAAGCTTTCTTT
CDR3: CASSLVGTGMNTEAFF

size: -
V: TRBV15
J: TRBJ1-5
D: -
DNA: TGTGCCACCAGCAGAGATTCCCTACAGCCCCAGCATTTT
CDR3: CATSRDSLQPQHF

size: -
V: TRBV15
J: TRBJ1-5
D: TRBD1
DNA: TGTGCCACCAGCAGAGACCGGACAGGGTATCAGCCCCAGCATTTT
CDR3: CATSRDRTGYQPQHF

size: -
V: TRBV18
J: TRBJ1-6
D: -
DNA: TGTGCCAGCTCTCAGACCCACGACAGCCGGAGCTCACCCCTCCACTTT
CDR3: CASSQTHDSRSSPLHF

size: -
V: TRBV6-5
J: TRBJ1-2
D: TRBD1
DNA: TGTGCCAGCAAGAGACAGGGGAGCTATGGCTACACCTTC
CDR3: CASKRQGSYGYTF

size: -
V: TRBV19
J: TRBJ1-5
D: TRBD1
DNA: TGTGCCAGTAGTCCTCGACAGGGGGAATATCAGCCCCAGCATTTT
CDR3: CASSPRQGEYQPQHF

size: once
V: TRBV20-1
J: TRBJ2-2
D: -
DNA: TGCAGTGCTAGGAGTACCGGGGAGCTGTTTTTT
CDR3: CSARSTGELFF

size: -
V: TRBV11-3
J: TRBJ2-1
D: -
DNA: TGTGCCAGCAGCCCAGGGGTCCTTACCTACAATGAGCAGTTCTTC
CDR3: CASSPGVLTYNEQFF

size: -
V: TRBV6-1
J: TRBJ1-1
D: TRBD1
DNA: TGTGCCAGCAGTGAAGCAGGGGGCGGCACTGAAGCTTTCTTT
CDR3: CASSEAGGGTEAFF

size: -
V: TRBV10-1
J: TRBJ1-5
D: TRBD1
DNA: TGCGCCAGCAGTGGAAATCACAGGGGGATGTATGCCAATCAGCCCCAGCATTTT
CDR3: CASSGNHRGMYANQPQHF

size: -
V: TRBV4-3
J: TRBJ2-1
D: -
DNA: TGCGCCAGCAGCCAAGGGGGACAAACTTACAATGAGCAGTTCTTC
CDR3: CASSQGGQTYNEQFF

size: -
V: TRBV30
J: TRBJ1-1
D: TRBD1
DNA: TGTGCCAGCGAGGGGGCTCGAGAAGCTTTCTTT
CDR3: CASEGAREAFF

size: -
V: TRBV28
J: TRBJ1-3
D: -
DNA: TGTGCCAGCATTGGGCAGAGTGCTGGAAACACCATATATTTT
CDR3: CASIGQSAGNTIYF

size: -
V: TRBV10-3
J: TRBJ1-2
D: -
DNA: TGTGCCATCAGTGAGTCAAGAGGGTCAGTCCTCAACTATGGCTACACCTTC
CDR3: CAISESRGSVLNYGYTF

size: once
V: TRBV28
J: TRBJ2-5
D: TRBD2
DNA: TGTGCCAGCAGTTTATATGGGACTAATCATGGGACCCAGTACTTC
CDR3: CASSLYGTNHGTQYF

size: -
V: TRBV18
J: TRBJ2-5
D: -
DNA: TGTGCCAGCTCACCACCGACAGGCCCAGAGACCCAGTACTTC
CDR3: CASSPPTGPETQYF

size: -
V: TRBV11-2
J: TRBJ1-1
D: -
DNA: TGTGCCAGCAGCTTAGGGGGGGGGAAGGGGACTGAAGCTTTCTTT
CDR3: CASSLGGGKGTEAFF

size: -
V: TRBV7-9
J: TRBJ1-4
D: TRBD1
DNA: TGTGCCAGCAGCCCCTTCGGGACAGGGCTGGAAAAACTGTTTTTT
CDR3: CASSPFGTGLEKLFF

size: -
V: TRBV28
J: TRBJ1-1
D: -
DNA: TGTGCCAGCAGTTCTCCTCTCTCCACTGAAGCTTTCTTT
CDR3: CASSSPLSTEAFF

size: -
V: TRBV2
J: TRBJ1-5
D: TRBD1
DNA: TGTGCCAGCAGCAAAGATAGGGACAGCTCTTTGAGTGGCAATCAGCCCCAGCATTTT
CDR3: CASSKDRDSSLSGNQPQHF

size: -
V: TRBV30
J: TRBJ2-4
D: TRBD1
DNA: TGTGCCTGGACGACAGGGAAAAGAGCCAAAAACATTCAGTACTTC
CDR3: CAWTTGKRAKNIQYF

size: -
V: TRBV19
J: TRBJ1-1
D: -
DNA: TGTGCCAGTCAACCCCAATTCATCCGGGCTCAAGAGGGCACTGAAGCTTTCTTT
CDR3: CASQPQFIRAQEGTEAFF

size: -
V: TRBV10-3
J: TRBJ2-2
D: TRBD1
DNA: TGTGCCATCAGCACGGACAGGGTTGAGTATACCGGGGAGCTGTTTTTT
CDR3: CAISTDRVEYTGELFF

size: -
V: TRBV2
J: TRBJ2-2
D: -
DNA: TGTGCCAGCAAGGGAGTTGCCGGGGAGCTGTTTTTT
CDR3: CASKGVAGELFF

size: -
V: TRBV7-9
J: TRBJ2-3
D: TRBD2
DNA: TGTGCCAGCAGCCAACTAGCGGGGGATGCAGATACGCAGTATTTT
CDR3: CASSQLAGDADTQYF

size: -
V: TRBV30
J: TRBJ1-2
D: -
DNA: TGTGCCTGTGACTCTCCCGGGTACTATGGCTACACCTTC
CDR3: CACDSPGYYGYTF

size: -
V: TRBV5-1
J: TRBJ2-7
D: -
DNA: TGCGCCAGCAGCTTGGGGGCAGGGCTAGGGGGCGAGCAGTACTTC
CDR3: CASSLGAGLGGEQYF

size: -
V: TRBV7-3
J: TRBJ1-2
D: -
DNA: TGTGCCAGCAGCTTAACAAGGACTAGTGGCTACACCTTC
CDR3: CASSLTRTSGYTF